The entry that follows covers one T cell receptor (beta chain) sequence. With 60 Vbeta and 13 Jbeta primers, the PCR was carried out. The data were produced by immunoSEQ multiplex PCR, yet TCRdb's version contains in-frame clones alone and is incomplete. In the table there are some 120,000 clones, around 79% of which are singletons. The CDR3 totals 14 residues. Germline V gives CDR1 SQVTM, CDR2 ANQGSEA. Trimming stripped 6 bases from V and 5 bases from J, with 17 bases between. These data belong to a study of cytomegalovirus exposure and HLA in healthy donors. This TCR was sampled from a middle-aged woman in good health and CMV-seropositive. Sequencing used PBMCs. V is TRBV29-1 and J is TRBJ2-1, with D possibly TRBD1 on 7 matching bases. The CDR3 nucleotides read TGCAGCGTCCCAAAGGACAGGACTAACAATGAGCAGTTCTTC. It translates to CSVPKDRTNNEQFF.